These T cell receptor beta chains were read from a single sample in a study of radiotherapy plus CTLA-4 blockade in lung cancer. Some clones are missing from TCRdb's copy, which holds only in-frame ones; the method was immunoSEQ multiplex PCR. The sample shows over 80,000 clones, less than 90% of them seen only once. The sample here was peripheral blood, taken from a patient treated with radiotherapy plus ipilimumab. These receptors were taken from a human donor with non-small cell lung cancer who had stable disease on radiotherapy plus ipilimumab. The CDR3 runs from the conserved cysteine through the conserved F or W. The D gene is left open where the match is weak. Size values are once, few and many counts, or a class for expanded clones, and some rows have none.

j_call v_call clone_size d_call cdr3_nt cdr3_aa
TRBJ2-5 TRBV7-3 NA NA TGTGCCAGCAGCTTACAAGGCCAAGAGACCCAGTACTTC CASSLQGQETQYF
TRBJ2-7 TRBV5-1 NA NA TGCGCCAGCAGCTTGGAACTTACTACCTACGAGCAGTACTTC CASSLELTTYEQYF
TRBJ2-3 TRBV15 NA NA TGTGCCACCAGCAGAGATCTTACAGATACGCAGTATTTT CATSRDLTDTQYF
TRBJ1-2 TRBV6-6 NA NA TGTGCCAGCAGTTACGAGTACGACACTAACTATGGCTACACCTTC CASSYEYDTNYGYTF
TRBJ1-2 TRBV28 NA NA TGTGCCAGCAGAAGGACCTATGGCTACACCTTC CASRRTYGYTF
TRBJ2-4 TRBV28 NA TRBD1 TGTGCCAGCACCCTGACAGGGCAAAACATTCAGTACTTC CASTLTGQNIQYF
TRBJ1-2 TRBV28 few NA TGTGCCAGCGGTAGGGTAGGCTACACCTTC CASGRVGYTF
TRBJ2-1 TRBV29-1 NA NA TGCAGCGTCGAAGGGTTAGTTGGGAATGAGCAGTTCTTC CSVEGLVGNEQFF
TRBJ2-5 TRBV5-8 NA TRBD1 TGTGCCAGCAGCTCCGGACAGGGGGCGCAAATCGAGACCCAGTACTTC CASSSGQGAQIETQYF
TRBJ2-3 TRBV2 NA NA TGTGCCACCGGGCTCAGCACAGATACGCAGTATTTT CATGLSTDTQYF